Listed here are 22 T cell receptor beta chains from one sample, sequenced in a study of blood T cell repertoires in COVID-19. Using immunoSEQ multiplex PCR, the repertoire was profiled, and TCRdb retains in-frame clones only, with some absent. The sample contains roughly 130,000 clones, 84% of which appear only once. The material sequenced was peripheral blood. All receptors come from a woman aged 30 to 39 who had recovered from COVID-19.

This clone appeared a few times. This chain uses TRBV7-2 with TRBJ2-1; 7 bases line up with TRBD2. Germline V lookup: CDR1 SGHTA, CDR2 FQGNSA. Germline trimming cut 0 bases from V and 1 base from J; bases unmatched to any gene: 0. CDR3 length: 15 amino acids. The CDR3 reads CASSLAGRSYNEQFF. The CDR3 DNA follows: TGTGCCAGCAGCTTAGCCGGGAGGTCCTACAATGAGCAGTTCTTC.

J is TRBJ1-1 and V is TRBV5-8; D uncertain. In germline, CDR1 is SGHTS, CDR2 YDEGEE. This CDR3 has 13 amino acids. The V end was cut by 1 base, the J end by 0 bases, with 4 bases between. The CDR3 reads CASSLHMNTEAFF. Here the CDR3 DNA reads TGTGCCAGCAGCTTGCACATGAACACTGAAGCTTTCTTT.

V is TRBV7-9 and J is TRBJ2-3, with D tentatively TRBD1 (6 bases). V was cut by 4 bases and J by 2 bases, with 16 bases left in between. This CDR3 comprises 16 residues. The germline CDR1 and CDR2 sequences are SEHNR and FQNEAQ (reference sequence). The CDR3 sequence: CASSSNLRQDTDTQYF. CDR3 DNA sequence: TGTGCCAGCAGCTCTAACCTTAGACAGGACACAGATACGCAGTATTTT. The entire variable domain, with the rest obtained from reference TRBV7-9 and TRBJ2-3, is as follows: DTGVSQNPRHKITKRGQNVTFRCDPISEHNRLYWYRQTLGQGPEFLTYFQNEAQLEKSRLLSDRFSAERPKGSFSTLEIQRTEQGDSAMYLCASSSNLRQDTDTQYFGPGTRLTVL.

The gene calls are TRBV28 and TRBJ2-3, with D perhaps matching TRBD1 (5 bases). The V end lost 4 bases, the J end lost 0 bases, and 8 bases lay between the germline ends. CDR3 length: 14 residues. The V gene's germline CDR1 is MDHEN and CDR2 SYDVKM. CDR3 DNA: TGTGCCAGCAGTTCCAGGGCCAGCACAGATACGCAGTATTTT. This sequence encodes CASSSRASTDTQYF. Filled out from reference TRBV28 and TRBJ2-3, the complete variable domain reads DVKVTQSSRYLVKRTGEKVFLECVQDMDHENMFWYRQDPGLGLRLIYFSYDVKMKEKGDIPEGYSVSREKKERFSLILESASTNQTSMYLCASSSRASTDTQYFGPGTRLTVL.

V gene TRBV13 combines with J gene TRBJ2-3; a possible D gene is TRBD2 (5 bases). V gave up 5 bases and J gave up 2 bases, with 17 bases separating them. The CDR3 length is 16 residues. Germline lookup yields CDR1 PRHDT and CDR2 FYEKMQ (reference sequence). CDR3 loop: CASSPARDSLTDTQYF. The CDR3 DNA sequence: TGTGCCAGCAGCCCAGCCCGGGATAGTCTCACAGATACGCAGTATTTT.

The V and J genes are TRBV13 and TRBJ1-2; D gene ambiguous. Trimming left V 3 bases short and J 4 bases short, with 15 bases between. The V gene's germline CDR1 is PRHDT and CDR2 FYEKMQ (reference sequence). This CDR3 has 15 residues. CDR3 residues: CASSFGPLEGYGYTF. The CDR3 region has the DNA TGTGCCAGCAGCTTCGGGCCTTTAGAGGGCTATGGCTACACCTTC.

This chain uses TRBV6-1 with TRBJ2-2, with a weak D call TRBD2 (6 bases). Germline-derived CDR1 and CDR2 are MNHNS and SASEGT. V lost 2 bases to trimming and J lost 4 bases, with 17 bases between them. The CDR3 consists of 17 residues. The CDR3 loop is CASSESSGSQFTGELFF. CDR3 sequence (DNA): TGTGCCAGCAGTGAAAGCAGCGGGTCCCAGTTCACCGGGGAGCTGTTTTTT.

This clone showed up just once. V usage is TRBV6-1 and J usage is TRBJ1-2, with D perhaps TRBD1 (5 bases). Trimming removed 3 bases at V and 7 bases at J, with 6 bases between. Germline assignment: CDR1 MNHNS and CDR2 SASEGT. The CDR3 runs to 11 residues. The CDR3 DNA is TGTGCCAGCAGTGACAGGGTTGGCTACACCTTC. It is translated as CASSDRVGYTF.

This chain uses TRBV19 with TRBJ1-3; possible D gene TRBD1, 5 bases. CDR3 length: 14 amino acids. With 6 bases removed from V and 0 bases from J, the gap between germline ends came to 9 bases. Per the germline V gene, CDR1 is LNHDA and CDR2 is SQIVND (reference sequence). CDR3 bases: TGTGCCAGTAGGCAGGGTGCCTCTGGAAACACCATATATTTT. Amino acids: CASRQGASGNTIYF. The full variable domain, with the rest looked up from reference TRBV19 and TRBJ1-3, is DGGITQSPKYLFRKEGQNVTLSCEQNLNHDAMYWYRQDPGQGLRLIYYSQIVNDFQKGDIAEGYSVSREKKESFPLTVTSAQKNPTAFYLCASRQGASGNTIYFGEGSWLTVV.

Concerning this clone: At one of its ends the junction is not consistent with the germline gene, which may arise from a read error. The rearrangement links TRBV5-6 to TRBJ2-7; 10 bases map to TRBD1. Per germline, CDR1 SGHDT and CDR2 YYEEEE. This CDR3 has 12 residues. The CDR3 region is CASSLGDRGFDF. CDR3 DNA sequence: TGTGCCAGCAGCTTGGGGGACAGGGGTTTCGACTTC.

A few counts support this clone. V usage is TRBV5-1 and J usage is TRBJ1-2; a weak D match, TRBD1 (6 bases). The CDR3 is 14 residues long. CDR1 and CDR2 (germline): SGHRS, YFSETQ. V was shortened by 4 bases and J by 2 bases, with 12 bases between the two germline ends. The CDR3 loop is CASSPRDNNYGYTF. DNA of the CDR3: TGCGCCAGCAGCCCTCGGGACAACAACTATGGCTACACCTTC.

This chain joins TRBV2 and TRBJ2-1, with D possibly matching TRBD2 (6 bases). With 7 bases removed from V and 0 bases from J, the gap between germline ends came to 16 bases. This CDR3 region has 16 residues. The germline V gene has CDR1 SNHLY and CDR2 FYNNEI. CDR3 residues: CASIPPRGSSYNEQFF. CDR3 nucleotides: TGTGCCAGCATTCCACCGCGGGGTAGCTCCTACAATGAGCAGTTCTTC.

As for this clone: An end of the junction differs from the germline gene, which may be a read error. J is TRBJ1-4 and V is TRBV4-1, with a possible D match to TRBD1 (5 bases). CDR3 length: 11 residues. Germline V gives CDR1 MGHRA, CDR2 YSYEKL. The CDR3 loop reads CASSQVGGIHF. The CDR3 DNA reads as TGCGCCAGCAGCCAAGTTGGGGGGATCCATTTT.

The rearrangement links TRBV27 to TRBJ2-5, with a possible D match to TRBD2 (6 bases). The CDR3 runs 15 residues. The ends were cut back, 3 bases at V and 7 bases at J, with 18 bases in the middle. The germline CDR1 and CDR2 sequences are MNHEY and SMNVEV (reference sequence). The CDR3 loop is CASSLGGGASGTQYF. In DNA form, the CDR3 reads TGTGCCAGCAGTTTGGGGGGAGGTGCGAGCGGGACCCAGTACTTC.

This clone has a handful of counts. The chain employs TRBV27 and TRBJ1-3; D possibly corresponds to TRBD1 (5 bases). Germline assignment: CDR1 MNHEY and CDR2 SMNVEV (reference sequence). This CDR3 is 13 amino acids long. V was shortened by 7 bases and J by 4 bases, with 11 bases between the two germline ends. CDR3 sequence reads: CASKGGAGNTIYF. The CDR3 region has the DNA TGTGCCAGCAAAGGAGGGGCAGGAAACACCATATATTTT.

The CDR3 loop is CASSLRTGLNTEAFF. As DNA, the CDR3 is TGTGCCAGCAGTTTACGGACAGGTTTAAACACTGAAGCTTTCTTT. The chain carries TRBV27 and TRBJ1-1; 7 bases match TRBD1. Germline V gene lookup returns CDR1 MNHEY and CDR2 SMNVEV (reference sequence). This CDR3 contains 15 residues. J was trimmed by 2 bases and V by 2 bases; bases with no gene match: 5.

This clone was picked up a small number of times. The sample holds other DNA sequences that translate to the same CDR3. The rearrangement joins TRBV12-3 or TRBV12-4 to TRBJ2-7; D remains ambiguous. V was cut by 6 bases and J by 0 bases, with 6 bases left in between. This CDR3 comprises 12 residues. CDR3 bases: TGTGCCAGCAGCCGCAGCTCCTACGAGCAGTACTTC. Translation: CASSRSSYEQYF.

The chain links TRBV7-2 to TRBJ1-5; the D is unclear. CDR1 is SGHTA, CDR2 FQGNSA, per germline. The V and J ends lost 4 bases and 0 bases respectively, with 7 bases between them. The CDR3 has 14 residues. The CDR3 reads CASSSFYSNQPQHF. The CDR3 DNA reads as TGTGCCAGCAGCTCCTTCTATAGCAATCAGCCCCAGCATTTT.

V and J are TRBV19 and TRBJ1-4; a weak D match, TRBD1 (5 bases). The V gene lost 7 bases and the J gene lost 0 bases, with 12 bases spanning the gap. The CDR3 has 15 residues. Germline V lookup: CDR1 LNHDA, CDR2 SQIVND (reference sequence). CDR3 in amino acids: CASNHDRATNEKLFF. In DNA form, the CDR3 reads TGTGCCAGTAACCACGACAGAGCAACTAATGAAAAACTGTTTTTT.

The CDR3 loop is CASSGWDRGIMQYF. The CDR3 nucleotides are TGTGCCAGCAGTGGTTGGGACAGGGGTATTATGCAGTATTTT. The J gene is TRBJ2-3, the V gene TRBV2; 10 nucleotides align to TRBD1. Trimming removed 4 bases from V and 11 bases from J; junction bases left unmatched: 9. Germline V gives CDR1 SNHLY, CDR2 FYNNEI. The CDR3 totals 14 residues.

This CDR3 reads CASSPTSGSRLDTQYF. In DNA, the CDR3 is TGCGCCAGCAGCCCAACTAGCGGGAGCCGCCTAGATACGCAGTATTTT. The J gene is TRBJ2-3, the V gene TRBV5-1, with 11 bases matching TRBD2. The CDR3 runs to 16 residues. V lost 4 bases to trimming and J lost 5 bases; unmatched junction nucleotides: 9. The germline V gene has CDR1 SGHRS and CDR2 YFSETQ.

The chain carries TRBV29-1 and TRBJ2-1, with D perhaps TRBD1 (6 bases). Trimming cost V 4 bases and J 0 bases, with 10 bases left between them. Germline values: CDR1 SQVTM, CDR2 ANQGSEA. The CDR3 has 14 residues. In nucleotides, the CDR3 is TGCAGCGTTGGGGACATGAGCTCCTACAATGAGCAGTTCTTC. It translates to CSVGDMSSYNEQFF.